The next 30 T cell receptor beta chains were all read from a single sample in a study of blood T cell repertoires in COVID-19 (dated by TCRdb to 2020 to 2021). The method was the immunoSEQ multiplex PCR assay. Entries here come from immuneACCESS through TCRdb and include only in-frame sequences with V and J called. Some clones fail to appear in such tables; in the studies checked, an unresolved V gene covers under half of the shortfall, and the cause of the remainder is unknown. A total of over 200,000 clones appear in this sample, approximately 80% of them only once. The ten largest clonotypes hold 1.8% of the sample. Input material: PBMCs or T cells enriched from blood (not recorded which). The receptors derive from a man between 60 and 75 years old who had recovered from COVID-19.

As to this clone: The junction and the germline gene differ at one end; a read error may be behind it. CDR3 residues: CASGLDRLNTEAFF. CDR3 nucleotides: TGTGCTAGTGGCTTGGACAGGCTGAACACTGAAGCTTTCTTT. This chain connects TRBV12-5 to TRBJ1-1, with TRBD1 identical over 7 bases. CDR1 is LGHNT and CDR2 is FRNRAP in the germline V gene. CDR3 size: 14 residues.

The chain employs TRBV5-8 and TRBJ1-1, with 8 bases that match TRBD1. With 4 bases clipped from V and 8 bases from J, the junction kept 4 bases outside the gene matches. The CDR3 runs 12 residues. Germline CDR1 and CDR2: SGHTS and YDEGEE. The CDR3: CASSPWDREAFF. Written as DNA, the CDR3 is TGTGCCAGCAGCCCATGGGACAGGGAAGCTTTCTTT.

The rearrangement joins TRBV6-5 to TRBJ2-5; TRBD2 might be the D (7 bases). V lost 4 bases and J lost 4, with 19 bases in between. The CDR3 covers 16 residues. Germline V lookup: CDR1 MNHEY, CDR2 SVGAGI. This chain's CDR3 is CASSSLPGLGGETQYF. For the CDR3, the DNA is TGTGCCAGCAGTTCCCTACCCGGACTAGGGGGAGAGACCCAGTACTTC.

This chain uses TRBV15 with TRBJ2-1; D possibly corresponds to TRBD1 (6 bases). Germline V gene lookup returns CDR1 LNHNV and CDR2 YYDKDF (reference sequence). This CDR3 has 12 amino acids. With 3 bases removed from V and 9 bases from J, the gap between germline ends came to 9 bases. Here the CDR3 DNA reads TGTGCCACCAGCAGGGGGGCCGCTGAGCAGTTCTTC. Translating it yields CATSRGAAEQFF.

The chain joins TRBV2 to TRBJ1-5; the D gene is possibly TRBD1 (5 bases). Germline CDR1 reads SNHLY; CDR2 reads FYNNEI. The CDR3 runs to 14 residues. Deletions cut 6 bases from V and 2 bases from J, with 11 bases between. The CDR3 reads CASSLDTGNQPQHF. The CDR3 DNA follows: TGTGCCAGCAGCCTGGACACGGGCAATCAGCCCCAGCATTTT.

The genes are TRBV7-9 and TRBJ2-3; a weak D match, TRBD1 (6 bases). This CDR3 has 14 residues. V lost 4 bases and J 5 bases, leaving 13 bases between the germline ends. CDR1 is SEHNR and CDR2 is FQNEAQ in the germline V gene (reference sequence). The CDR3 region is CASSSGARGDTQYF. CDR3 sequence (DNA): TGTGCCAGCAGCTCAGGGGCCAGGGGAGATACGCAGTATTTT.

V gene TRBV19 combines with J gene TRBJ2-7; TRBD1 matches at 7 bases. CDR3 length equals 12 residues. Germline lookup yields CDR1 LNHDA and CDR2 SQIVND (reference sequence). V dropped 8 bases and J dropped 7; count of bases not matched to a gene: 8. CDR3: CASGQAEGEQYF. As DNA, the CDR3 is TGTGCCAGTGGACAGGCGGAAGGGGAGCAGTACTTC. Complete variable domain (other parts from reference TRBV19 and TRBJ2-7): DGGITQSPKYLFRKEGQNVTLSCEQNLNHDAMYWYRQDPGQGLRLIYYSQIVNDFQKGDIAEGYSVSREKKESFPLTVTSAQKNPTAFYLCASGQAEGEQYFGPGTRLTVT.

The chain employs TRBV6-5 and TRBJ1-1; no reliable D call. Germline CDR1 is MNHEY and CDR2 is SVGAGI. The CDR3 spans 11 residues. V gave up 7 bases and J gave up 4 bases, with 7 bases separating them. CDR3 protein: CASTLATEAFF. DNA for the CDR3: TGTGCCAGCACGCTAGCCACTGAAGCTTTCTTT.

This chain connects TRBV18 to TRBJ2-7; 8 bases line up with TRBD2. The V segment lost 3 bases and the J segment 3 bases; nucleotides outside the gene matches: 7. CDR3 size: 15 residues. CDR1 is KGHSH, CDR2 LQKENI, per germline. Written as DNA, the CDR3 is TGTGCCAGCTCACCCTCGGGGGGGTTGGGCTACGAGCAGTACTTC. Its protein product is CASSPSGGLGYEQYF. Supplemented by reference TRBV18 and TRBJ2-7, the full variable domain reads NAGVMQNPRHLVRRRGQEARLRCSPMKGHSHVYWYRQLPEEGLKFMVYLQKENIIDESGMPKERFSAEFPKEGPSILRIQQVVRGDSAAYFCASSPSGGLGYEQYFGPGTRLTVT.

This clone was seen more than once but under ten times. The chain recombines TRBV10-3 with TRBJ2-7; a weak D match, TRBD1 (6 bases). CDR1 and CDR2 (germline): ENHRY, SYGVKD. CDR3 size: 15 residues. V was shortened by 2 bases and J by 2 bases, with 13 bases between the two germline ends. The chain's CDR3 is CAISEETGVPYEQYF. Written as DNA, the CDR3 is TGTGCCATCAGTGAGGAGACAGGTGTCCCCTACGAGCAGTACTTC.

As DNA, the CDR3 is TGTGCCAGCAGCTTAGGCAGGGGGCGGGACGGGGAGCTGTTTTTT. As protein: CASSLGRGRDGELFF. The chain uses TRBV11-2 and TRBJ2-2, with 8 bases matching TRBD1. The V segment lost 1 base and the J segment 7 bases; nucleotides outside the gene matches: 5. The CDR3 runs 15 residues. Germline CDR1 SGHAT, CDR2 FQNNGV.

This sequence joins TRBV30 and TRBJ1-3; no firm D call. Germline V gene sequence: CDR1 GTSNPN, CDR2 SVGIG (reference sequence). The CDR3 consists of 12 residues. CDR3 nucleotide sequence: TGTGCTTGCGGCAGCTCTGGAAACACCATATATTTT. This gives the protein CACGSSGNTIYF.

The chain has TRBV6-4 and TRBJ1-1; D gene unclear. This CDR3 has 13 amino acids. Trimming removed 3 bases at V and 5 bases at J, with 10 bases between. Per the germline V gene, CDR1 is MRHNA and CDR2 is SNTAGT. The CDR3 reads CASSEGAGTEAFF. CDR3 in DNA: TGTGCCAGCAGTGAGGGCGCGGGTACTGAAGCTTTCTTT.

The chain recombines TRBV7-3 with TRBJ2-3; D uncertain. The V gene's germline CDR1 is SGHTA and CDR2 FQGTGA. V was shortened by 2 bases and J by 6 bases, with 12 bases between the two germline ends. This CDR3 is 14 amino acids long. The CDR3 reads CASSLGQVQDTQYF. CDR3 sequence (DNA): TGTGCCAGCAGCTTAGGGCAGGTTCAGGATACGCAGTATTTT.

The chain has TRBV13 and TRBJ1-6; D ambiguous. The CDR3 is made up of 14 amino acids. V was trimmed by 3 bases and J by 4 bases, leaving 7 bases between them. Germline lookup yields CDR1 PRHDT and CDR2 FYEKMQ (reference sequence). The CDR3 here is CASSFRDYNSPLHF. CDR3 nucleotide sequence: TGTGCCAGCAGCTTCCGGGATTATAATTCACCCCTCCACTTT.

This chain uses TRBV11-3 with TRBJ1-1; 8 positions agree with TRBD1. With 0 bases clipped from V and 5 bases from J, the junction kept 11 bases outside the gene matches. Germline CDR1 reads SGHNT; CDR2 reads YENEEA. The CDR3 runs to 17 residues. CDR3 amino acids: CASSLDPTGGRGTEAFF. In DNA, the CDR3 is TGTGCCAGCAGCTTAGATCCCACAGGGGGAAGGGGTACTGAAGCTTTCTTT.

The J gene is TRBJ1-1, the V gene TRBV5-1, with D unclear. Trimming cost V 8 bases and J 1 base, with 15 bases left between them. Germline assignment: CDR1 SGHRS and CDR2 YFSETQ. This CDR3 is built from 14 residues. The DNA for the CDR3 is TGCGCCAGTAACGGAAGAGGGTCGAACACTGAAGCTTTCTTT. Translated: CASNGRGSNTEAFF.

The chain uses TRBV3-1 (or the pseudogene TRBV3-2) and TRBJ2-3; 7 bases map to TRBD1. The V segment lost 1 base and the J segment 13 bases; nucleotides outside the gene matches: 8. Germline V gene data show CDR1 as LGHDT and CDR2 as YNNKEL (reference sequence). This CDR3 has 13 residues. This CDR3 reads CASSQAPDRWKYF. CDR3 nucleotide sequence: TGTGCCAGCAGCCAAGCTCCGGACAGGTGGAAGTATTTT.

This chain joins TRBV7-9 and TRBJ2-3, with 13 positions matching TRBD2. CDR1 and CDR2 (germline): SEHNR, FQNEAQ (reference sequence). This CDR3 contains 16 residues. V shed 5 bases and J 9 bases; nucleotides not matched to a gene: 11. CDR3 sequence: CASSLGTSGAGGTQYF. CDR3 sequence (DNA): TGTGCCAGCAGCCTAGGGACTAGCGGGGCCGGGGGCACGCAGTATTTT.

The V and J genes are TRBV11-3 and TRBJ1-4, with 9 bases fitting TRBD1. The germline CDR1 and CDR2 sequences are SGHNT and YENEEA. V was pared by 5 bases and J by 3 bases, with 4 bases of the junction left unmatched. The CDR3 runs 15 residues. The CDR3 sequence: CASSDRQGANEKLFF. In nucleotides, the CDR3 is TGTGCCAGCAGCGATAGACAGGGGGCTAATGAAAAACTGTTTTTT.

This clone was observed once. As DNA, the CDR3 is TGTGCCATCAGTGCGGGGAACGAGCAGTACTTC. Residues: CAISAGNEQYF. V is TRBV10-3 and J is TRBJ2-7; D is possibly TRBD2 (5 bases). The ends were cut back, 4 bases at V and 5 bases at J, with 6 bases in the middle. CDR1 and CDR2 (germline): ENHRY, SYGVKD. The CDR3 runs to 11 residues.

The gene calls are TRBV18 and TRBJ2-5; D remains ambiguous. V shed 0 bases and J shed 5 bases, with 13 bases lying between them. The CDR3 spans 15 residues. Germline V gene lookup returns CDR1 KGHSH and CDR2 LQKENI. CDR3 in amino acids: CASSPPVVPRETQYF. For the CDR3, the DNA is TGTGCCAGCTCACCACCGGTGGTTCCGAGGGAGACCCAGTACTTC.

The rearrangement links TRBV20-1 to TRBJ2-7; the match to TRBD2 covers 11 bases. V shed 3 bases, J shed 4 bases, and the junction held 8 bases outside the gene matches. Germline CDR1 reads DFQATT; CDR2 reads SNEGSKA (reference sequence). This CDR3 spans 15 amino acids. For the CDR3, the DNA is TGCAGTGCTAGTCCCGGGACTAGCGGTAAATACGAGCAGTACTTC. This gives the protein CSASPGTSGKYEQYF.

The rearrangement links TRBV4-3 to TRBJ2-7; D perhaps matches TRBD1 (6 bases). The CDR3 is 14 amino acids. V lost 5 bases to trimming and J lost 4 bases, with 15 bases between them. CDR1 and CDR2 from the germline V gene are LGHNA and YSLEER. The CDR3 sequence is CASSSNRAGYEQYF. DNA of the CDR3: TGCGCCAGCAGCTCCAACAGGGCCGGGTACGAGCAGTACTTC.

V usage is TRBV5-4 and J usage is TRBJ1-2; the match to TRBD1 covers 7 bases. Trimming at V came to 6 bases and at J to 8 bases, leaving 7 bases not matched to a gene. The CDR3 contains 12 residues. Germline-derived CDR1 and CDR2 are SGHNT and YYREEE (reference sequence). The CDR3 reads CASTPQGEGYTF. In DNA form, the CDR3 reads TGTGCCAGCACCCCCCAGGGGGAAGGCTACACCTTC.

This clone was seen just once. V usage is TRBV5-5 and J usage is TRBJ1-1; D uncertain. CDR1 and CDR2 (germline): SGHKS, YYEKEE (reference sequence). This CDR3 is 14 amino acids long. The V gene lost 4 bases and the J gene lost 0 bases, with 10 bases spanning the gap. The CDR3, as DNA: TGTGCCAGCAGCCCGCCTCCAGTGAACACTGAAGCTTTCTTT. Its translation: CASSPPPVNTEAFF.

This clone came up once. The J gene is TRBJ2-7, the V gene TRBV21-1; TRBD2, the table's D call, was not compared with the DNA. TRBV21-1 is shown as a pseudogene. The CDR3 spans 13 residues. Here the CDR3 reads CASSAGRVYEQYF. The CDR3 DNA reads as TGTGCCAGCAGCGCGGGGAGGGTCTACGAGCAGTACTTC.

This clone was seen a handful of times. The identical CDR3 is also encoded by other nucleotide sequences in the sample. The chain joins TRBV7-2 to TRBJ2-5; 13 bases line up with TRBD2. J lost 4 bases, V lost 5 bases, and 4 bases had no gene match. The CDR3 totals 15 residues. Germline values: CDR1 SGHTA, CDR2 FQGNSA. CDR3 sequence (DNA): TGTGCCAGCAGCCCCGGGACTAGCGGGGTAGAGACCCAGTACTTC. It specifies CASSPGTSGVETQYF.

This rearrangement joins TRBV19 to TRBJ1-1; D is unresolved. V lost 2 bases, J lost 1 base, and 8 bases lay in between. Germline V gene sequence: CDR1 LNHDA, CDR2 SQIVND (reference sequence). There are 14 residues in the CDR3. In DNA, the CDR3 is TGTGCCAGTAGTATACAGTACACGAACACTGAAGCTTTCTTT. Residues: CASSIQYTNTEAFF. Drawing the rest from reference TRBV19 and TRBJ1-1, the complete variable domain is DGGITQSPKYLFRKEGQNVTLSCEQNLNHDAMYWYRQDPGQGLRLIYYSQIVNDFQKGDIAEGYSVSREKKESFPLTVTSAQKNPTAFYLCASSIQYTNTEAFFGQGTRLTVV.

The count of this clone is one. The rearrangement uses TRBV5-1 and TRBJ2-2, with 7 bases fitting TRBD1. Germline CDR1 reads SGHRS; CDR2 reads YFSETQ. With 4 bases clipped from V and 5 bases from J, the junction kept 11 bases outside the gene matches. This CDR3 is 16 amino acids long. CDR3 sequence reads: CASSLRPGQRTGELFF. In DNA form, the CDR3 reads TGCGCCAGCAGCCTCCGTCCGGGACAGAGGACCGGGGAGCTGTTTTTT.